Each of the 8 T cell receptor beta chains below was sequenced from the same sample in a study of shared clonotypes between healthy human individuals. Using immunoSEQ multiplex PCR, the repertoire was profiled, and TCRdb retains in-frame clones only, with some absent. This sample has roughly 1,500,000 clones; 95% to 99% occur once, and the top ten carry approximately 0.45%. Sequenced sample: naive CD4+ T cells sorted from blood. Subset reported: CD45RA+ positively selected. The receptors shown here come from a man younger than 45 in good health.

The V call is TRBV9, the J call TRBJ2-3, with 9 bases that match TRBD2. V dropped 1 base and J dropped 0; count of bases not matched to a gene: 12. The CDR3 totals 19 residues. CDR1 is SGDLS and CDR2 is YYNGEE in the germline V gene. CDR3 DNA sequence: TGTGCCAGCAGCGTATCCACCCCCTCTAGCGGGAAAAGCACAGATACGCAGTATTTT. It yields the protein CASSVSTPSSGKSTDTQYF. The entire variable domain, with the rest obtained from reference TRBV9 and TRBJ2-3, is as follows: DSGVTQTPKHLITATGQRVTLRCSPRSGDLSVYWYQQSLDQGLQFLIQYYNGEERAKGNILERFSAQQFPDLHSELNLSSLELGDSALYFCASSVSTPSSGKSTDTQYFGPGTRLTVL.

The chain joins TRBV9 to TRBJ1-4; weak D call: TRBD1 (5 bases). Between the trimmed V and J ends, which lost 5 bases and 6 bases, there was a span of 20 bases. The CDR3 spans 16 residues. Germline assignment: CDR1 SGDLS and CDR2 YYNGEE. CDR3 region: CASSRKGDPHYEKLFF. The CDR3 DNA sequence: TGTGCCAGCAGTAGAAAAGGGGACCCCCACTATGAAAAACTGTTTTTT.

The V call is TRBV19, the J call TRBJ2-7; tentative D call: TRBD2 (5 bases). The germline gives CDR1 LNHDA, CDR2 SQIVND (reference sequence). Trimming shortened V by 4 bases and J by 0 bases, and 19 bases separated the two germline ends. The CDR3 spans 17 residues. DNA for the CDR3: TGTGCCAGTAGTACCCCGTTTCGGGGTGTTACCTCCTACGAGCAGTACTTC. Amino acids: CASSTPFRGVTSYEQYF.

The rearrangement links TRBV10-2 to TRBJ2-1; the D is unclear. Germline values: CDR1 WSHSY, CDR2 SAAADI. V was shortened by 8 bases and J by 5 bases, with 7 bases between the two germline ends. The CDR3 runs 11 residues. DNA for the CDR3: TGCGCCAGCGTTACCGACAATGAGCAGTTCTTC. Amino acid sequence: CASVTDNEQFF.

CDR3 in DNA: TGTGCCATCAGTGGTGGACTATCCGAGGAGCAGTACTTC. Its protein is CAISGGLSEEQYF. The chain uses TRBV10-3 and TRBJ2-7; the D gene is possibly TRBD2 (6 bases). V lost 4 bases and J 7 bases, leaving 14 bases between the germline ends. CDR1 and CDR2 from the germline V gene are ENHRY and SYGVKD. The CDR3 spans 13 residues.

CDR3 nucleotides: TGTGCCAGCAGTCACGGACAGGGACCAGATACGCAGTATTTT. Protein: CASSHGQGPDTQYF. The chain couples TRBV2 to TRBJ2-3; TRBD1 matches at 8 bases. With 5 bases clipped from V and 4 bases from J, the junction kept 5 bases outside the gene matches. The CDR3 is made up of 14 amino acids. Germline CDR1 SNHLY, CDR2 FYNNEI.

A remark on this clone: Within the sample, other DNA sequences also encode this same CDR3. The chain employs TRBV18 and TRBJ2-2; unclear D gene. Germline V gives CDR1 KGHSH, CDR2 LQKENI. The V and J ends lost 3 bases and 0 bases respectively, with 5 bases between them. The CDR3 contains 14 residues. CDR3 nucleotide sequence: TGTGCCAGCTCACCGCCACCGAACACCGGGGAGCTGTTTTTT. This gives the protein CASSPPPNTGELFF.

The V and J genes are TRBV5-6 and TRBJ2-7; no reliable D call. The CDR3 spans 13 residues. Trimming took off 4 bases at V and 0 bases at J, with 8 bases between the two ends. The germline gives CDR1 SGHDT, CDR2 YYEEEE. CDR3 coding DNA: TGTGCCAGCAGCCCCCGGTACTCCTACGAGCAGTACTTC. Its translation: CASSPRYSYEQYF.